The 11 T cell receptor beta chains presented below share a single source sample, sequenced in a study of T-cell memory formation after mild COVID-19. TCRdb re-analysed the 5' RACE reads in MiXCR, keeping a single row per CDR3 protein. This table has about 190,000 distinct CDR3 sequences, roughly a tenth appearing once. The sample was PBMCs or a T cell subset sorted from them (not recorded which). The receptors originated from a young man who had mild COVID-19 (a few samples of this study predate the infection). Cell type and time point are not known.

This clonotype has a handful of counts. The chain carries TRBV6-1 and TRBJ1-2; the match to TRBD1 covers 7 bases. J gave up 2 bases and V 8 bases, and 2 bases lay outside the gene matches. In germline, CDR1 is MNHNS, CDR2 SASEGT. The CDR3 is made up of 12 amino acids. CDR3 region: CASPGQNYGYTF. The CDR3 nucleotides are TGTGCCAGCCCGGGACAGAACTATGGCTACACCTTC.

The V call is TRBV4-3, the J call TRBJ2-2; the match to TRBD1 covers 9 bases. The CDR3 totals 17 residues. Germline V gives CDR1 LGHNA, CDR2 YSLEER. The trim removed 0 bases at V and 5 bases at J, leaving 7 bases unmatched. CDR3 region: CASSQEPPGQGTGELFF. For the CDR3, the DNA is TGCGCCAGCAGCCAAGAACCGCCGGGACAGGGAACCGGGGAGCTGTTTTTT.

In this sample, this clonotype turned up a few times. The genes are TRBV20-1 and TRBJ1-5; 8 nucleotides agree with TRBD1. The trim removed 6 bases at V and 3 bases at J, leaving 4 bases unmatched. Germline values: CDR1 DFQATT, CDR2 SNEGSKA (reference sequence). The CDR3 contains 13 residues. The CDR3 DNA follows: TGCAGTGCCAGACAGGGGAACAATCAGCCCCAGCATTTT. Translated: CSARQGNNQPQHF.

At least ten counts were recorded for this clonotype. The gene calls are TRBV18 and TRBJ1-1; D is unclear. The V gene lost 3 bases and the J gene lost 1 base, with 9 bases spanning the gap. CDR1 and CDR2 (germline): KGHSH, LQKENI. The CDR3 length is 14 residues. The DNA for the CDR3 is TGTGCCAGCTCACCTGTGAATGGGAACACTGAAGCTTTCTTT. Translation: CASSPVNGNTEAFF. Supplemented by reference TRBV18 and TRBJ1-1, the full variable domain reads NAGVMQNPRHLVRRRGQEARLRCSPMKGHSHVYWYRQLPEEGLKFMVYLQKENIIDESGMPKERFSAEFPKEGPSILRIQQVVRGDSAAYFCASSPVNGNTEAFFGQGTRLTVV.

The chain couples TRBV7-2 to TRBJ2-5; possible D gene TRBD2, 6 bases. Trimming shortened V by 7 bases and J by 1 base, and 19 bases separated the two germline ends. Germline CDR1 reads SGHTA; CDR2 reads FQGNSA. The CDR3 contains 16 residues. The CDR3 region is CASTSPASALQETQYF. CDR3 DNA sequence: TGTGCCAGCACCTCCCCGGCTAGCGCGCTCCAAGAGACCCAGTACTTC.

The chain recombines TRBV5-5 with TRBJ2-3; D gene uncertain. The CDR3 runs to 13 residues. Germline V lookup: CDR1 SGHKS, CDR2 YYEKEE (reference sequence). V lost 4 bases and J lost 5, with 11 bases in between. CDR3 sequence (DNA): TGTGCCAGCAGCCAAGGGCCCCAAGATACGCAGTATTTT. Encoded protein: CASSQGPQDTQYF.

This chain joins TRBV4-3 and TRBJ1-4; a weak D match, TRBD1 (5 bases). The CDR3 is 13 amino acids. Germline-derived CDR1 and CDR2 are LGHNA and YSLEER. V dropped 1 base and J dropped 8 bases, with 8 bases sitting between them. The CDR3 bases are TGCGCCAGCAGCCAAGTAGGGGAAGAAAAACTGTTTTTT. Protein: CASSQVGEEKLFF.

This sequence joins TRBV2 and TRBJ2-5; D not resolved. V lost 7 bases to trimming and J lost 2 bases, with 17 bases between them. This CDR3 is built from 15 residues. Germline lookup yields CDR1 SNHLY and CDR2 FYNNEI. The CDR3 reads CASTLTWSPQETQYF. The CDR3 DNA sequence: TGTGCCAGCACCTTGACTTGGAGCCCGCAAGAGACCCAGTACTTC.

In its sample, this clonotype was seen a few times. This chain joins TRBV20-1 and TRBJ2-7, with a tentative D call TRBD2 (7 bases). The CDR3 is made up of 14 amino acids. Germline V gives CDR1 DFQATT, CDR2 SNEGSKA (reference sequence). V was pared by 3 bases and J by 3 bases, with 15 bases between. The CDR3 here is CSARVWGGLYEQYF. CDR3 nucleotide sequence: TGCAGTGCTAGGGTGTGGGGGGGCCTCTACGAGCAGTACTTC.

This clonotype was seen a handful of times. The chain recombines TRBV4-3 with TRBJ1-6; unclear D gene. The CDR3 extends over 17 amino acids. Germline CDR1 is LGHNA and CDR2 is YSLEER. Trimming pared 2 bases from V and 9 bases from J, leaving 20 bases between. The CDR3 DNA is TGCGCCAGCAGCCAAAAGGTCACGGGAATTTTGGGTTCACCCCTCCACTTT. Protein sequence: CASSQKVTGILGSPLHF.

CDR3 nucleotides: TGCGCCAGCAGCTTGTCTCCACCGGGTCTCGGCGGGGGCGAGGATACGCAGTATTTT. Translating gives CASSLSPPGLGGGEDTQYF. V gene TRBV5-1 combines with J gene TRBJ2-3; maybe TRBD2 (7 bases). V lost 1 base and J 6 bases, leaving 27 bases between the germline ends. Germline CDR1 SGHRS, CDR2 YFSETQ. The CDR3 sequence is 19 residues long.